Shown below are 14 T cell receptor beta chains from a single sample sequenced in a study of blood T cell repertoires in COVID-19. Assay: immunoSEQ multiplex PCR; the TCRdb copy retains only in-frame clones and omits some. The sample yields under 150,000 clones, approximately 83% seen once. Material for sequencing was peripheral blood. These receptor sequences come from a woman aged 55-70 years with COVID-19, enrolled during active disease.

The CDR3 spells CASSRDRGTGNTIYF. CDR3 nucleotide sequence: TGTGCCAGCAGCCGGGACAGGGGAACTGGAAACACCATATATTTT. The rearrangement joins TRBV5-4 to TRBJ1-3, with TRBD1 matching over 10 bases. The germline V gene has CDR1 SGHNT and CDR2 YYREEE (reference sequence). The CDR3 runs 15 residues. V gave up 4 bases and J gave up 2 bases; unmatched junction bases: 3.

The V gene is TRBV10-3, the J gene TRBJ1-2; TRBD1 matches 7 bases. The J segment lost 11 bases and the V segment lost 3 bases, leaving 12 bases of the junction unmatched. The V gene's germline CDR1 is ENHRY and CDR2 SYGVKD. There are 14 residues in the CDR3. The CDR3 loop reads CAISDSTQGGLYTF. The CDR3, as DNA: TGTGCCATCAGTGACTCGACCCAGGGGGGTCTATACACCTTC.

The V gene is TRBV4-1, the J gene TRBJ2-1; 12 bases align to TRBD2. V lost 4 bases, J lost 10 bases, and 11 bases stayed unmatched. Germline V CDR1 and CDR2: MGHRA, YSYEKL. This CDR3 region has 16 residues. This chain's CDR3 is CASSPRLAGDWMEQFF. In nucleotides, the CDR3 is TGCGCCAGCAGCCCGCGACTAGCGGGGGATTGGATGGAGCAGTTCTTC.

V is TRBV29-1 and J is TRBJ2-7, with no clear D. This CDR3 has 13 amino acids. CDR1 is SQVTM and CDR2 is ANQGSEA in the germline V gene. The V end lost 2 bases, the J end lost 0 bases, and 8 bases lay between the germline ends. In DNA, the CDR3 is TGCAGCGTTGAATCGGAGACCTCCTACGAGCAGTACTTC. It specifies CSVESETSYEQYF.

V gene TRBV6-2 or TRBV6-3 combines with J gene TRBJ2-7, with TRBD1 matching 7 bases. In germline, CDR1 is MNHEY, CDR2 SVGEGT. The CDR3 sequence is 14 residues long. V dropped 2 bases and J dropped 2; count of bases not matched to a gene: 3. CDR3 loop: CASSYDQGAYEQYF. Here the CDR3 DNA reads TGTGCCAGCAGTTACGACCAGGGGGCCTACGAGCAGTACTTC.

The chain couples TRBV5-6 to TRBJ1-1, with D possibly being TRBD1 (5 bases). Germline V gene sequence: CDR1 SGHDT, CDR2 YYEEEE. The V end was cut by 0 bases, the J end by 8 bases, with 11 bases between. CDR3 length equals 13 residues. As DNA, the CDR3 is TGTGCCAGCAGCTTGGCATCAGGGTTCGAAGCTTTCTTT. As protein: CASSLASGFEAFF.

The chain carries TRBV2 and TRBJ2-1; the match to TRBD2 covers 12 bases. The CDR3 covers 16 residues. Trimming took 4 bases from V and 6 from J; bases not matched to a gene: 7. Germline V gene data show CDR1 as SNHLY and CDR2 as FYNNEI. DNA of the CDR3: TGTGCCAGCAGTGCCGGGCTAGCGGGGGGGACCAATGAGCAGTTCTTC. Translation: CASSAGLAGGTNEQFF.

This clone showed up just a few times. The chain couples TRBV6-5 to TRBJ1-2; a possible D gene is TRBD1 (6 bases). The CDR3 runs to 12 residues. V was clipped by 6 bases and J by 7 bases, with 12 bases between them. Germline values: CDR1 MNHEY, CDR2 SVGAGI. The DNA of the CDR3 is TGTGCCAGCAGGAGCGACAGGCCTGGCTACACCTTC. Its protein is CASRSDRPGYTF.

The V call is TRBV27, the J call TRBJ1-4, with a possible D match to TRBD1 (5 bases). Germline assignment: CDR1 MNHEY and CDR2 SMNVEV (reference sequence). The CDR3 is made up of 16 amino acids. V was pared by 2 bases and J by 7 bases, with 17 bases between. CDR3: CASSLKRGGVSEKLFF. In DNA, the CDR3 is TGTGCCAGCAGTTTAAAAAGGGGCGGCGTAAGTGAAAAACTGTTTTTT.

V gene TRBV5-1 combines with J gene TRBJ1-5; D remains unclear. The V end was cut by 2 bases, the J end by 6 bases, with 9 bases between. The V gene's germline CDR1 is SGHRS and CDR2 YFSETQ. The CDR3 loop spans 13 amino acids. The DNA for the CDR3 is TGCGCCAGCAGCTTCGGGTTTTCTCAGCCCCAGCATTTT. As protein: CASSFGFSQPQHF.

V and J are TRBV6-6 and TRBJ2-5; possible D gene TRBD2, 6 bases. The CDR3 is 15 residues long. The V gene's germline CDR1 is MNHNY and CDR2 SVGAGI (reference sequence). The V and J ends lost 2 bases and 2 bases respectively, with 12 bases between them. The DNA for the CDR3 is TGTGCCAGCAGTTACGGAAGGAGGGATCAAGAGACCCAGTACTTC. Encoded protein: CASSYGRRDQETQYF.

The chain's CDR3 is CASSPFVDSEAFF. In DNA, the CDR3 is TGTGCCAGCAGCCCCTTTGTCGACTCTGAAGCTTTCTTT. The chain recombines TRBV11-2 with TRBJ1-1; no definite D call. Trimming cost V 5 bases and J 6 bases, with 13 bases left between them. CDR3 size: 13 residues. The germline CDR1 and CDR2 sequences are SGHAT and FQNNGV.

V is TRBV11-2 and J is TRBJ1-2, with TRBD1 matching over 7 bases. The V segment lost 2 bases and the J segment 1 base; nucleotides outside the gene matches: 7. There are 16 residues in the CDR3. CDR1 SGHAT and CDR2 FQNNGV come from the germline V gene. The CDR3 loop is CASSLSGTVFNYGYTF. The CDR3 DNA reads TGTGCCAGCAGCTTATCTGGGACAGTGTTTAACTATGGCTACACCTTC.

V is TRBV7-9 and J is TRBJ1-2; no clear D. The CDR3 covers 13 residues. Trimming stripped 1 base from V and 4 bases from J, with 7 bases between. The germline V gene encodes CDR1 SEHNR and CDR2 FQNEAQ (reference sequence). CDR3 sequence reads: CASSLVSGYGYTF. DNA for the CDR3: TGTGCCAGCAGCTTAGTCTCAGGCTATGGCTACACCTTC.